A selection of T cell receptor beta chains follows, all from one sample in a study of post-analysis software for immune sequencing data. TCRdb re-called the PCR reads through MiXCR, storing one row per CDR3 protein. Of about 800,000 distinct CDR3 sequences listed, 25% to 30% are singletons. Source material: blood. Receptors originate from a girl aged 10-17 years with multiple sclerosis. CDR3s include the opening cysteine and the closing phenylalanine or tryptophan. The order of the fields is D gene, clone size, V gene, J gene, CDR3 DNA, CDR3 protein. The D gene is left open where the match is weak. Clone size, where shown, is once, few, many, or a class for clones that have expanded.

D gene: -; clone size: few; V gene: TRBV7-6; J gene: TRBJ2-5; CDR3 DNA: TGTGCCAGCAGCTTAGATAGAAGGGAAGAGACCCAGTACTTC; CDR3 protein: CASSLDRREETQYF
D gene: -; clone size: -; V gene: TRBV6-5; J gene: TRBJ2-2; CDR3 DNA: TGTGCCAGCAGGCCACAGGTGGAGACCGGGGAGCTGTTTTTT; CDR3 protein: CASRPQVETGELFF
D gene: TRBD2; clone size: few; V gene: TRBV20-1; J gene: TRBJ2-3; CDR3 DNA: TGCAGTGCTAGAGACCGACTAGCGGCCCGGCTCCGCACAGATACGCAGTATTTT; CDR3 protein: CSARDRLAARLRTDTQYF
D gene: TRBD1; clone size: -; V gene: TRBV10-3; J gene: TRBJ1-1; CDR3 DNA: TGTGCCATCAGTGACCGACTTGGACAGGGGCCACCGAACACTGAAGCTTTCTTT; CDR3 protein: CAISDRLGQGPPNTEAFF
D gene: TRBD2; clone size: -; V gene: TRBV7-2; J gene: TRBJ2-3; CDR3 DNA: TGTGCCAGCAGCCCGGAGGGACTAGGGGGAGGTACGCAGTATTTT; CDR3 protein: CASSPEGLGGGTQYF
D gene: -; clone size: -; V gene: TRBV20-1; J gene: TRBJ2-6; CDR3 DNA: TGCAGTGCTAGAATCCAGTCCGGGGCCAACGTCCTGACTTTC; CDR3 protein: CSARIQSGANVLTF
D gene: -; clone size: once; V gene: TRBV5-1; J gene: TRBJ2-5; CDR3 DNA: TGCGCCAGCAGCTTAAGACTTAACGGGAAGACCCAGTACTTC; CDR3 protein: CASSLRLNGKTQYF
D gene: -; clone size: -; V gene: TRBV3-1; J gene: TRBJ2-3; CDR3 DNA: TGTGCCAGCAGCCAAGATCGGCAGGCTTCCCTCTCAGATACGCAGTATTTT; CDR3 protein: CASSQDRQASLSDTQYF
D gene: -; clone size: -; V gene: TRBV6-1; J gene: TRBJ2-5; CDR3 DNA: TGTGCCAGCAGTGCTTTTTCGGGGGACCAAGAGACCCAGTACTTC; CDR3 protein: CASSAFSGDQETQYF
D gene: -; clone size: -; V gene: TRBV2; J gene: TRBJ1-4; CDR3 DNA: TGTGCCAGCAGGGAAAGGGGAGGCACTAATGAAAAACTGTTTTTT; CDR3 protein: CASRERGGTNEKLFF
D gene: -; clone size: -; V gene: TRBV13; J gene: TRBJ2-5; CDR3 DNA: TGTGCCAGCAGCTCGGTGATGAAACCACAAGAGACCCAGTACTTC; CDR3 protein: CASSSVMKPQETQYF
D gene: TRBD2; clone size: few; V gene: TRBV24-1; J gene: TRBJ2-1; CDR3 DNA: TGTGCCACCAGTGATTCCGGGACTAACTACAATGAGCAGTTCTTC; CDR3 protein: CATSDSGTNYNEQFF
D gene: -; clone size: few; V gene: TRBV7-8; J gene: TRBJ2-1; CDR3 DNA: TGTGCCAGCAGGGTCTCCGAGGGGCACTTCAGCTCCTACAATGAGCAGTTCTTC; CDR3 protein: CASRVSEGHFSSYNEQFF
D gene: TRBD2; clone size: -; V gene: TRBV7-2; J gene: TRBJ2-7; CDR3 DNA: TGTACCAGCAGCTTAGGAGGCGGGAGGAACTCCTACGAGCAGTACTTC; CDR3 protein: CTSSLGGGRNSYEQYF
D gene: -; clone size: -; V gene: TRBV20-1; J gene: TRBJ1-2; CDR3 DNA: TGCAGTGCTAGACCGACTCCACCTAACTATGGCTACACCTTC; CDR3 protein: CSARPTPPNYGYTF
D gene: -; clone size: -; V gene: TRBV6-2/TRBV6-3; J gene: TRBJ2-3; CDR3 DNA: TGTGCTCACTGTCCTCTTAGCGGCGGCACAGATACGCAGTATTTT; CDR3 protein: CAHCPLSGGTDTQYF
D gene: -; clone size: many; V gene: TRBV7-2; J gene: TRBJ1-1; CDR3 DNA: TGTGCCAGCAGCACCAGAAACACTGAAGCTTTCTTT; CDR3 protein: CASSTRNTEAFF
D gene: -; clone size: -; V gene: TRBV20-1; J gene: TRBJ1-1; CDR3 DNA: TGCAGTGCCAGGACCGGGGACGGGCAAAACGAAGCTTTCTTT; CDR3 protein: CSARTGDGQNEAFF
D gene: -; clone size: -; V gene: TRBV6-6; J gene: TRBJ2-6; CDR3 DNA: TGTGCCAGCAGTTACCCAGTCGGCTCTGGGGCCAACGTCCTGACTTTC; CDR3 protein: CASSYPVGSGANVLTF
D gene: -; clone size: once; V gene: TRBV13; J gene: TRBJ1-3; CDR3 DNA: TGTGCCAGCAGCTACCGGGATTCTGGAAACACCATATATTTT; CDR3 protein: CASSYRDSGNTIYF
D gene: TRBD2; clone size: few; V gene: TRBV5-1; J gene: TRBJ2-5; CDR3 DNA: TGCGCCAGCAGCTTGGGGCTCACTAGCGTAGTGGAGACCCAGTACTTC; CDR3 protein: CASSLGLTSVVETQYF
D gene: -; clone size: -; V gene: TRBV12-3/TRBV12-4; J gene: TRBJ1-2; CDR3 DNA: TGTGCCAGCACTCCCATAGGACGGGGGCCGCGGGGCTACACCTTC; CDR3 protein: CASTPIGRGPRGYTF
D gene: TRBD1; clone size: -; V gene: TRBV18; J gene: TRBJ2-7; CDR3 DNA: TGTGCCAGCTCTAAGACAGGGGACAACGTCTACGAGCAGTACTTC; CDR3 protein: CASSKTGDNVYEQYF
D gene: -; clone size: many; V gene: TRBV6-4; J gene: TRBJ1-2; CDR3 DNA: TGTGCCAGCAGCCCACTCTGGGCCGGACGGAGCTATGGCTACACCTTC; CDR3 protein: CASSPLWAGRSYGYTF
D gene: TRBD2; clone size: -; V gene: TRBV27; J gene: TRBJ2-3; CDR3 DNA: TGTGCCAGCAGCCCAGCGGGATCGCATAATACGCAGTATTTT; CDR3 protein: CASSPAGSHNTQYF
D gene: -; clone size: -; V gene: TRBV9; J gene: TRBJ2-2; CDR3 DNA: TGTGCCAGCAGCGTAGGGGGGCTCGGCACCGGGGAGCTGTTTTTT; CDR3 protein: CASSVGGLGTGELFF
D gene: -; clone size: -; V gene: TRBV29-1; J gene: TRBJ1-2; CDR3 DNA: TGCAGCGTCGCCGGGAGCTATGGCTACACCTTC; CDR3 protein: CSVAGSYGYTF
D gene: -; clone size: -; V gene: TRBV5-6; J gene: TRBJ1-2; CDR3 DNA: TGTGCCAGCAGCCCGCTAAAGCATGGTACCCGTAACTATGGCTACACCTTC; CDR3 protein: CASSPLKHGTRNYGYTF